This TCR beta chain is drawn from a study of spatial heterogeneity in lung cancer. TCRdb reanalysed the 5' RACE reads using MiXCR and keeps one entry per CDR3 protein. The sample has some 44,000 distinct CDR3 sequences, roughly 13% seen once. This clonotype occurred many times. The time point here: sample taken at primary tumor resection. Trimming cost V 6 bases and J 4 bases; bases outside gene matches: 8. The CDR3 length is 14 residues. CDR1 and CDR2 (germline): ENHRY, SYGVKD. The sample consisted of PBMCs, taken at surgery. The clonotype comes from a male donor with early-stage non-small cell lung cancer. This chain joins TRBV10-3 and TRBJ2-5, with 7 bases lining up with TRBD2. The CDR3 DNA follows: TGTGCCATCAGCGGCCGGGACTACGGAGAGACCCAGTACTTC. Translation gives CAISGRDYGETQYF.